Presented here are 13 T cell receptor beta chains from one specimen sequenced in a study of STAT5B mutations in CD4+ large granular lymphocyte leukemia. Generated by immunoSEQ multiplex PCR, the TCRdb table keeps only in-frame clones and is missing some. This sample has approximately 27,000 clones; around 81% occur once, and the top ten carry approximately 0.32%. The sample was CD4+ T cells from blood buffy coats. All receptors come from a human donor in good health.

This chain joins TRBV14 and TRBJ2-5; D unclear. The germline V gene encodes CDR1 SGHDN and CDR2 FVKESK. V was clipped by 1 base and J by 5 bases, with 5 bases between them. The CDR3 length is 12 residues. DNA of the CDR3: TGTGCCAGCAGCCAAGTTACTGAGACCCAGTACTTC. Translating gives CASSQVTETQYF.

In DNA, the CDR3 is TGTGCCAGCAGTGGGAGGGGACAGGGGGCGCGGGAGCAGTACGTC. Translated: CASSGRGQGAREQYV. This chain uses TRBV6-1 with TRBJ2-7, with 12 nucleotides matching TRBD1. V was clipped by 4 bases and J by 7 bases; unmatched bases: 8. Per the germline V gene, CDR1 is MNHNS and CDR2 is SASEGT. This CDR3 is built from 15 residues.

This sequence joins TRBV2 and TRBJ1-6, with D unresolved. Germline CDR1 SNHLY, CDR2 FYNNEI. The ends were cut back, 0 bases at V and 7 bases at J, with 7 bases in the middle. The CDR3 runs to 14 residues. CDR3 nucleotides: TGTGCCAGCAGTGAAGCGATCAGGAATTCACCCCTCCACTTT. Protein: CASSEAIRNSPLHF.

V usage is TRBV19 and J usage is TRBJ1-4, with D maybe TRBD1 (5 bases). This CDR3 comprises 16 residues. Trimming cost V 2 bases and J 0 bases, with 10 bases left between them. Germline lookup yields CDR1 LNHDA and CDR2 SQIVND (reference sequence). This chain's CDR3 is CASSILTGATNEKLFF. The CDR3 nucleotides read TGTGCCAGTAGTATATTAACGGGGGCAACTAATGAAAAACTGTTTTTT. Full variable domain (outside the CDR3, taken from reference TRBV19 and TRBJ1-4): DGGITQSPKYLFRKEGQNVTLSCEQNLNHDAMYWYRQDPGQGLRLIYYSQIVNDFQKGDIAEGYSVSREKKESFPLTVTSAQKNPTAFYLCASSILTGATNEKLFFGSGTQLSVL.

The chain is built from TRBV11-3 and TRBJ2-3; 11 bases are a match to TRBD1. V shed 2 bases and J 0 bases; nucleotides not matched to a gene: 4. The germline CDR1 and CDR2 sequences are SGHNT and YENEEA. This CDR3 comprises 17 residues. DNA of the CDR3: TGTGCCAGCAGCTTAAGGACAGGGGGCAGAAGCACAGATACGCAGTATTTT. Translation gives CASSLRTGGRSTDTQYF.

This clone was counted only a few times. The rearrangement links TRBV2 to TRBJ1-5; D is unclear. Germline V gives CDR1 SNHLY, CDR2 FYNNEI. V was shortened by 4 bases and J by 3 bases, with 13 bases between the two germline ends. The CDR3 runs 15 residues. CDR3 nucleotide sequence: TGTGCCAGCAGTGTAGAGAGAAACCCCAATCAGCCCCAGCATTTT. This sequence encodes CASSVERNPNQPQHF.

This clone was seen only once. The chain uses TRBV7-2 and TRBJ1-5; unclear D gene. The CDR3 contains 13 residues. V was pared by 4 bases and J by 1 base, with 5 bases between. Germline CDR1 is SGHTA and CDR2 is FQGNSA. The CDR3, as DNA: TGTGCCAGCAGCTCCTACAGCAATCAGCCCCAGCATTTT. It encodes CASSSYSNQPQHF.

This sequence joins TRBV7-9 and TRBJ1-2; D uncertain. CDR1 is SEHNR, CDR2 FQNEAQ, per germline (reference sequence). The CDR3 extends over 15 amino acids. Trimming stripped 5 bases from V and 1 base from J, with 14 bases between. CDR3 sequence (DNA): TGTGCCAGCAGCCCGACCGGACGGAGTAACTATGGCTACACCTTC. It codes for CASSPTGRSNYGYTF.

The chain joins TRBV4-3 to TRBJ1-2; TRBD1 aligns across 7 bases. Germline V lookup: CDR1 LGHNA, CDR2 YSLEER. V gave up 1 base and J gave up 3 bases; unmatched junction bases: 5. The CDR3 totals 15 residues. This CDR3 reads CASSQAAGGDYGYTF. The DNA of the CDR3 is TGCGCCAGCAGCCAAGCGGCAGGGGGGGACTATGGCTACACCTTC.

The CDR3 nucleotides are TGTGCCAGCAGCCCACGGACTAGCGGTTACAATGAGCAGTTCTTC. Translated, it gives CASSPRTSGYNEQFF. V usage is TRBV7-2 and J usage is TRBJ2-1; 10 bases are shared with TRBD2. Germline CDR1 and CDR2: SGHTA and FQGNSA. V shed 5 bases, J shed 4 bases, and the junction held 5 bases outside the gene matches. This CDR3 is 15 amino acids long.

The CDR3 protein is CASSRAGVGTGNTIYF. The CDR3 DNA is TGTGCCAGCAGTAGGGCCGGGGTCGGGACAGGAAACACCATATATTTT. V usage is TRBV27 and J usage is TRBJ1-3, with TRBD1 as a possible D gene (6 bases). V dropped 5 bases and J dropped 4 bases, with 18 bases sitting between them. The length of the CDR3 is 16 residues. The V gene's germline CDR1 is MNHEY and CDR2 SMNVEV (reference sequence).

This clone was found a few times. This chain connects TRBV28 to TRBJ1-2; D is undetermined. CDR1 and CDR2 (germline): MDHEN, SYDVKM. The CDR3 runs to 11 residues. Trimming left V 5 bases short and J 8 bases short, with 9 bases between. The DNA for the CDR3 is TGTGCCAGCAGTGCCCCGTGGGGCTACACCTTC. Translating it yields CASSAPWGYTF.

This chain's CDR3 is CASSLRGDEKLFF. The CDR3 nucleotides are TGTGCCAGCAGCTTAAGGGGGGATGAAAAACTGTTTTTT. The chain joins TRBV7-9 to TRBJ1-4, with a tentative D call TRBD1 (6 bases). Germline V gives CDR1 SEHNR, CDR2 FQNEAQ (reference sequence). This CDR3 is 13 amino acids long. V lost 2 bases and J 6 bases, leaving 7 bases between the germline ends.